This TCR beta chain appears in the sequencing data of a study of technical replicates of blood from four donors. There are 19 residues in the CDR3. V lost 4 bases and J lost 1; bases outside the gene matches: 14. From germline, CDR1 is SGHTS and CDR2 YDEGEE. The data were produced by immunoSEQ multiplex PCR, yet TCRdb's version contains in-frame clones alone and is incomplete. The data show 60,000 to 85,000 clones, approximately 96% seen once. This TCR derives from a human donor in good health. The chain is built from TRBV5-8 and TRBJ2-2; TRBD1 matches at 9 bases. Sequencing used T cells isolated from PBMCs. CDR3 DNA sequence: TGTGCCAGCAGCCACTCCTTACCGGGACAGGGAGGGAACACCGGGGAGCTGTTTTTT. Translating it yields CASSHSLPGQGGNTGELFF.